Here is one T cell receptor beta chain with its context. No antigen is known for it. From germline, CDR1 is SGHDT and CDR2 YYEEEE. V was trimmed by 6 bases and J by 1 base, leaving 14 bases between them. The CDR3 loop spans 14 amino acids. Assayed TCR templates numbered some 100,000 for each sample. Sequencing was performed with immunoSEQ multiplex PCR; in TCRdb, only in-frame clones are kept and a portion is missing. This table holds some 100,000 clones, roughly 96% found once. The data derive from a study of siplizumab effects on memory and regulatory T cells. Notes on the study in general: Mappable alloreactive CD4+ clones were on average around 70% Treg-derived with siplizumab, around 26% in controls. Unstimulated subsets captured only a minor fraction of alloreactive clones. Significant reduction of alloreactive sequences traceable to unstimulated CD4+ memory cells was observed with siplizumab.

The origin of this receptor is a human donor in good health. The gene calls are TRBV5-6 and TRBJ2-7; a weak D match, TRBD1 (7 bases). The sequencing input was naive CD4+ T cells sorted from blood. The CDR3 DNA follows: TGTGCCAGCACGCGGGACAGACGTTCCTACGAGCAGTACTTC. Protein: CASTRDRRSYEQYF. The whole variable domain, filled in from reference TRBV5-6 and TRBJ2-7, reads DAGVTQSPTHLIKTRGQQVTLRCSPKSGHDTVSWYQQALGQGPQFIFQYYEEEERQRGNFPDRFSGHQFPNYSSELNVNALLLGDSALYLCASTRDRRSYEQYFGPGTRLTVT.